What follows is one TCR beta chain and its context. Using immunoSEQ multiplex PCR, the repertoire was profiled, and TCRdb retains in-frame clones only, with some absent. This sample has about 100,000 clones, with roughly 84% found just once. These data belong to a study of blood T cell repertoires in COVID-19. Across the study: Samples taken during acute and convalescent COVID-19 were collected in the United States, Italy and Spain. PBMCs, B-cell-depleted T cells, or T cells were the source of the cDNA or gDNA that made up the material.

V dropped 11 bases and J dropped 8 bases, with 16 bases sitting between them. This CDR3 comprises 13 residues. Germline loops: CDR1 MNHEY, CDR2 SVGAGI. This sequence originates from a human donor in a cohort sampled during active COVID-19. Sequences were obtained from peripheral blood. The genes are TRBV6-5 and TRBJ1-6; D perhaps matches TRBD1 (6 bases). This CDR3 reads CASGRGADSPLHF. For the CDR3, the DNA is TGTGCCTCGGGCAGGGGCGCGGATTCACCCCTCCACTTT.